The text below deals with one T cell receptor (beta chain). The naive CD8 subset, CD45RO-negative cells positively selected for CCR7, excluded terminally differentiated effector memory CD45RA+ cells. The donors, healthy adults who were HIV-negative, had experienced no recent acute infections or vaccinations. This specimen comes from a study of shared clonotypes between healthy human individuals. The repertoire was sequenced with immunoSEQ multiplex PCR; TCRdb's copy has only in-frame clones and lacks some. The sample lists under 600,000 clones, roughly 98% occurring once. Germline-derived CDR1 and CDR2 are SNHLY and FYNNEI. CDR3 length: 13 residues. V was cut by 8 bases and J by 0 bases, with 10 bases left in between.

This sequence was found in a man aged 25-45 years in good health. Sequencing was performed on naive CD8+ T cells sorted from blood. The genes are TRBV2 and TRBJ1-1; possibly TRBD1 for D (6 bases). The CDR3 region has the DNA TGTGCCAGCCGGGACACCGTGAACACTGAAGCTTTCTTT. Translating gives CASRDTVNTEAFF.